This T cell receptor beta chain comes out of a study of shared clonotypes between healthy human individuals. Naivety among CD8 cells was defined by CD45RO negativity and positive CCR7 selection, thereby excluding terminally differentiated effector memory CD45RA+ cells. V lost 0 bases and J lost 7, with 12 bases in between. Germline CDR1 and CDR2: LGHNA and YSLEER. The CDR3 totals 14 residues. Libraries were prepared by immunoSEQ multiplex PCR; TCRdb keeps only in-frame clonotypes and omits some of them. Here the sample spans about 2 million clones, about 95% being singletons. This sequence was found in a man aged 18 to 30 in good health. Material for sequencing was naive CD8+ T cells sorted from blood. This rearrangement joins TRBV4-3 to TRBJ1-1; no clear D gene. CDR3 sequence: CASSQDLGGVEAFF. The CDR3 DNA sequence: TGCGCCAGCAGCCAAGACCTGGGCGGGGTTGAAGCTTTCTTT.